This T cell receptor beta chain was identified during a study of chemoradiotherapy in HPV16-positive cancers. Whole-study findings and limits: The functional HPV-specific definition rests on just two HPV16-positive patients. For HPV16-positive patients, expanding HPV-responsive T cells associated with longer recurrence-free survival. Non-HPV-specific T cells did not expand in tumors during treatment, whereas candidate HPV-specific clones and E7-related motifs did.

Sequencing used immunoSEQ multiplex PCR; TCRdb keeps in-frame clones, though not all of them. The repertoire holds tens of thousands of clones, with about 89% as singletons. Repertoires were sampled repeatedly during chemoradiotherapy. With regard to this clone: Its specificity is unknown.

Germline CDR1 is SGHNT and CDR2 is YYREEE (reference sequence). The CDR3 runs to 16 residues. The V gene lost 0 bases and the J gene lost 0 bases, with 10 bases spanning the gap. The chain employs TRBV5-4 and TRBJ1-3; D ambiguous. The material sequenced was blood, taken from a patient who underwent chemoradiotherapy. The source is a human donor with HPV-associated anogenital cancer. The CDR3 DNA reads TGTGCCAGCAGCTTGGCTGGGGTGAGCTCTGGAAACACCATATATTTT. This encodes CASSLAGVSSGNTIYF.